Each of the 16 T cell receptor beta chains below was sequenced from the same sample in a study of CD8+CD57+ T cells in acquired aplastic anemia. All sequencing subjects had displayed CD8+CD57+ cell expansion on flow cytometry. It was genomic DNA that served as the template for profiling TCR beta VDJ and CDR3. TCRdb re-analysed the reads in MiXCR, keeping a single row per CDR3 protein. Of around 250,000 distinct CDR3 sequences in the sample, 82% were seen once. Sequences were obtained from sorted CD4+, CD8+, or CD8+CD57+ T cells (not recorded which) from PBMCs. Receptors were obtained from a human donor with aplastic anemia.

The chain joins TRBV7-9 to TRBJ2-5; the D gene is possibly TRBD2 (5 bases). This CDR3 is 14 amino acids long. Per germline, CDR1 SEHNR and CDR2 FQNEAQ (reference sequence). Trimming pared 11 bases from V and 5 bases from J, leaving 21 bases between. The CDR3 loop is CAYEGAAYDETQYF. CDR3 in DNA: TGTGCCTACGAGGGCGCGGCGTACGACGAGACCCAGTACTTC.

V gene TRBV11-3 combines with J gene TRBJ2-1; the D gene could be TRBD1 or TRBD2 (5 bases each). Germline CDR1 SGHNT, CDR2 YENEEA. The CDR3 totals 15 residues. The V end was cut by 5 bases, the J end by 7 bases, with 18 bases between. CDR3 sequence: CASSLYLAGRNEQFF. DNA of the CDR3: TGTGCCAGCAGCCTATATCTGGCAGGGAGAAATGAGCAGTTCTTC.

The gene calls are TRBV11-3 and TRBJ2-1, with 7 bases that match TRBD1. From germline, CDR1 is SGHNT and CDR2 YENEEA. The trim removed 8 bases at V and 9 bases at J, leaving 10 bases unmatched. The CDR3 extends over 13 amino acids. The CDR3 sequence is CASRYNRTGEQFF. The CDR3 nucleotides read TGTGCCAGCCGGTACAATCGGACAGGTGAGCAGTTCTTC.

With respect to this clonotype: The junction shows a germline mismatch at one end, possibly a read error. The chain uses TRBV7-9 and TRBJ1-5, with unresolved D. Looked up from germline, CDR1 is SEHNR and CDR2 is FQNEAQ (reference sequence). CDR3 length: 17 residues. The CDR3 loop is CASSSERSGDSDQPQHF. CDR3 nucleotide sequence: TGTGCCAGCAGCTCCGAACGAAGCGGGGATAGCGATCAGCCCCAGCATTTT.

The chain links TRBV7-8 to TRBJ2-3; D uncertain. The V gene's germline CDR1 is SGHVS and CDR2 FQNEAQ. This CDR3 has 15 amino acids. V shed 1 base and J shed 15 bases, with 23 bases lying between them. The DNA of the CDR3 is TGTGCCAGCAGCTTAGGGGCAGGCTATGGCGACACCTTCTATTTT. As protein: CASSLGAGYGDTFYF.

The chain recombines TRBV10-3 with TRBJ1-5, with D possibly matching TRBD1 (5 bases). From germline, CDR1 is ENHRY and CDR2 SYGVKD. The V and J ends lost 10 bases and 1 base respectively, with 17 bases between them. The length of the CDR3 is 15 residues. The DNA of the CDR3 is TGTGCCAGCAGGGCCCGAGGTCCCAGCAATCAGCCCCAGCATTTT. Amino acids: CASRARGPSNQPQHF.

The rearrangement links TRBV7-9 to TRBJ1-6; TRBD1 might be the D (6 bases). CDR3 length equals 14 residues. Trimming took off 6 bases at V and 13 bases at J, with 19 bases between the two ends. Per germline, CDR1 SEHNR and CDR2 FQNEAQ (reference sequence). CDR3 region: CASSSDRSNWPLHF. CDR3 sequence (DNA): TGTGCCAGCAGTTCAGACAGGAGCAATTGGCCCCTCCACTTT. Using reference TRBV7-9 and TRBJ1-6 for the parts outside the CDR3, the full variable domain is DTGVSQNPRHKITKRGQNVTFRCDPISEHNRLYWYRQTLGQGPEFLTYFQNEAQLEKSRLLSDRFSAERPKGSFSTLEIQRTEQGDSAMYLCASSSDRSNWPLHFGNGTRLTVT.

The chain is built from TRBV7-2 and TRBJ2-1; D perhaps matches TRBD2 (5 bases). This CDR3 has 16 residues. V lost 5 bases, J lost 13 bases, and 27 bases lay in between. Germline CDR1 and CDR2: SGHTA and FQGNSA. The CDR3 loop reads CASSLRPTGNSPLQFF. As DNA, the CDR3 is TGTGCCAGCAGCCTCCGGCCCACCGGGAATTCACCCCTCCAGTTCTTC.

The chain couples TRBV9 to TRBJ2-3; D is perhaps TRBD1 or TRBD2 (5 bases each). Per the germline V gene, CDR1 is SGDLS and CDR2 is YYNGEE. V lost 2 bases, J lost 4 bases, and 14 bases lay in between. The CDR3 is 15 residues long. This CDR3 is CASSVRGKRPDTQYF. CDR3 nucleotide sequence: TGTGCCAGCAGCGTCCGGGGCAAGAGACCAGATACGCAGTATTTT.

This chain uses TRBV7-2 with TRBJ1-5; no reliable D call. The CDR3 runs 14 residues. V was pared by 2 bases and J by 0 bases, with 5 bases between. Per germline, CDR1 SGHTA and CDR2 FQGNSA. The CDR3 sequence: CASSLTLSNQPQHF. In DNA form, the CDR3 reads TGTGCCAGCAGCTTAACACTTAGCAATCAGCCCCAGCATTTT.

V and J are TRBV19 and TRBJ2-7, with D possibly called TRBD1 or TRBD2 (5 bases each). The CDR3 consists of 15 residues. The V and J ends lost 5 bases and 7 bases respectively, with 21 bases between them. Germline V gene data show CDR1 as LNHDA and CDR2 as SQIVND (reference sequence). As DNA, the CDR3 is TGTGCCAGTAGTCTAGCTAGCAGGGCCTACAATGAGCAGTACGTC. Translation: CASSLASRAYNEQYV.

As for this clonotype: A junction end diverges from the germline sequence, so it may reflect a read error. The V gene is TRBV9, the J gene TRBJ2-1, with no clear D. The germline CDR1 and CDR2 sequences are SGDLS and YYNGEE. CDR3 length: 15 residues. The CDR3 coding sequence is TGCGCCAGCAGCGTGGCCCCGAACGTTTACAATGAGCAGTTCTTC. Protein sequence: CASSVAPNVYNEQFF.

This chain uses TRBV2 with TRBJ1-6; 8 bases match TRBD1. Germline loops: CDR1 SNHLY, CDR2 FYNNEI. The J segment lost 9 bases and the V segment lost 7 bases, leaving 11 bases of the junction unmatched. This CDR3 is built from 15 residues. The CDR3 nucleotides are TGTGCCAGCATGGAGGCAGGGGGCTTGATTTCACCCCTCCACTTT. It yields the protein CASMEAGGLISPLHF.

This clonotype showed up many times. The rearrangement links TRBV2 to TRBJ2-5; the D is unclear. Germline V gene data show CDR1 as SNHLY and CDR2 as FYNNEI. V was pared by 0 bases and J by 9 bases, with 14 bases between. The CDR3 is 14 residues long. The CDR3 is CASSEAYSNQPQYF. The CDR3 nucleotides are TGTGCCAGCAGTGAAGCCTATAGCAATCAGCCCCAGTACTTC.

A remark on this clonotype: An end of the junction does not agree with germline; a read error may underlie this. The rearrangement links TRBV9 to TRBJ1-2, with D maybe TRBD1 (5 bases). Germline V gene sequence: CDR1 SGDLS, CDR2 YYNGEE. The CDR3 has 12 amino acids. Here the CDR3 reads CASSSGVNSYNF. In DNA, the CDR3 is TGTGCCAGCAGTTCGGGGGTCAATAGCTACAACTTC.

As for this clonotype: Because the CDR3 is missing its conserved closing phenylalanine or tryptophan, this is likely a read error. Because the CDR3's place on the DNA is in doubt, the DNA is left out and the CDR3 is given as listed by TCRdb. V gene TRBV7-8 combines with J gene TRBJ2-5; the table's D call, TRBD1, has no DNA check behind it. CDR1 is SGHVS and CDR2 is FQNEAQ in the germline V gene. The CDR3 is 13 amino acids long, termini counted. The CDR3 spells CASSLGGQGPPYM.